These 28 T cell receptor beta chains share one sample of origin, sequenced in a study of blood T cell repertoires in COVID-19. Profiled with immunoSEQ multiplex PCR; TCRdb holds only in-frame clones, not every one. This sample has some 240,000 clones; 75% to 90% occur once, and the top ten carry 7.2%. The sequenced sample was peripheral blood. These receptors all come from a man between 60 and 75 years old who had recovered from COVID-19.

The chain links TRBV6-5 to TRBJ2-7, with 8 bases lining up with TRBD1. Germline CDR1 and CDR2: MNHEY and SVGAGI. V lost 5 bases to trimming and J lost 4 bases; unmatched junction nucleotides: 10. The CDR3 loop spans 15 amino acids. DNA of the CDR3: TGTGCCAGCAGTATTTCCGGGACAGGAACTTACGAGCAGTACTTC. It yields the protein CASSISGTGTYEQYF.

The CDR3 region is CASELGRGSYEQYF. CDR3 nucleotides: TGTGCCAGCGAACTAGGACGCGGAAGCTACGAGCAGTACTTC. V is TRBV2 and J is TRBJ2-7, with a possible D match to TRBD2 (5 bases). With 8 bases removed from V and 3 bases from J, the gap between germline ends came to 17 bases. The CDR3 consists of 14 residues. Germline V gene lookup returns CDR1 SNHLY and CDR2 FYNNEI.

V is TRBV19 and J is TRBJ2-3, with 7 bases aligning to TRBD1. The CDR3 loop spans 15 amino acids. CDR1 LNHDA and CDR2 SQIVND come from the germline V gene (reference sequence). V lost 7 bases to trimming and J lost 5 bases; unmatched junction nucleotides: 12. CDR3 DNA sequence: TGTGCCAGTAAAGAGACAGGGTCTCTTGTAGATACGCAGTATTTT. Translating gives CASKETGSLVDTQYF.

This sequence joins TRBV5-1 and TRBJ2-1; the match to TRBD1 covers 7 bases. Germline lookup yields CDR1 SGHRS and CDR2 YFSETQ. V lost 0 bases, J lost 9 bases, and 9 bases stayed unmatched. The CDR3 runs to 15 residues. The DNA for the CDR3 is TGCGCCAGCAGCTTGGTATCGACAGGGACGGGTGAGCAGTTCTTC. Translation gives CASSLVSTGTGEQFF.

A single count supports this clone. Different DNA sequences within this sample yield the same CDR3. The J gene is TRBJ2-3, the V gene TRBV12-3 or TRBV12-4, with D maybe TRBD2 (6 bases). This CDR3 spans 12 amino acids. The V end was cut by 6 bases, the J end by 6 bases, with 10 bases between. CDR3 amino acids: CASSPRGDTQYF. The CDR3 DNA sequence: TGTGCCAGCAGCCCCCGGGGGGATACGCAGTATTTT.

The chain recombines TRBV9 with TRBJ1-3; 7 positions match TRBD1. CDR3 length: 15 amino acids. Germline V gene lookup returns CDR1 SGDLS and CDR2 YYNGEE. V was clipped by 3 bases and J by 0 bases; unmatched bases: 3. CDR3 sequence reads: CASSADRASGNTIYF. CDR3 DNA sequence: TGTGCCAGCAGCGCCGACAGGGCCTCTGGAAACACCATATATTTT.

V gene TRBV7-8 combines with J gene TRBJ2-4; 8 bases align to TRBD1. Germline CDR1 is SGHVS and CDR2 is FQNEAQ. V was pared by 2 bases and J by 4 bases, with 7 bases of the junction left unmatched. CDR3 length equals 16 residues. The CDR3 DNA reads TGTGCCAGCAGCTTAAATTTTCAGGGGGCTAAAAACATTCAGTACTTC. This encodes CASSLNFQGAKNIQYF.

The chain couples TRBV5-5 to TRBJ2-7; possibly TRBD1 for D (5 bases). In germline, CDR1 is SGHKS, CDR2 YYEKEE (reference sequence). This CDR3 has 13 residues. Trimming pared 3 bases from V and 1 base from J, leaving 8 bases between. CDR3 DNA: TGTGCCAGCAGCTCTACAGGATCCTACGAGCAGTACTTC. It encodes CASSSTGSYEQYF.

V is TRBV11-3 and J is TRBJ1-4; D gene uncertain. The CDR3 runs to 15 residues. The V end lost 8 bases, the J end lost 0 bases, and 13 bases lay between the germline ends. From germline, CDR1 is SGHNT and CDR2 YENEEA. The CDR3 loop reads CASGGRYPTNEKLFF. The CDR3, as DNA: TGTGCCAGCGGAGGGAGGTACCCAACTAATGAAAAACTGTTTTTT.

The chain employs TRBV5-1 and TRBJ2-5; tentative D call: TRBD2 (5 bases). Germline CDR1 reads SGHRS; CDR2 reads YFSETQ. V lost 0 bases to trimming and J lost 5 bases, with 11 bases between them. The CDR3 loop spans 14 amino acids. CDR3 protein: CASSLVGSGETQYF. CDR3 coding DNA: TGCGCCAGCAGCTTGGTTGGATCGGGGGAGACCCAGTACTTC.

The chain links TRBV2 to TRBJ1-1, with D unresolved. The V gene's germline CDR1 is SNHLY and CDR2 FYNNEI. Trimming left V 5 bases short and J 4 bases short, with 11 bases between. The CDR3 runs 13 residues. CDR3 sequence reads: CASSPDLGTEAFF. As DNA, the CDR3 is TGTGCCAGCAGTCCCGACTTGGGCACTGAAGCTTTCTTT.

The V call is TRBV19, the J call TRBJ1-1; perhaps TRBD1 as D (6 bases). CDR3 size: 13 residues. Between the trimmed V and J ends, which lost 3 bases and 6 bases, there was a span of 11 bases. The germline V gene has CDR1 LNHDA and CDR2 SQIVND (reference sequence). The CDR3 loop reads CASSMGAGAEAFF. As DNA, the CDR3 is TGTGCCAGTAGTATGGGGGCCGGGGCTGAAGCTTTCTTT.

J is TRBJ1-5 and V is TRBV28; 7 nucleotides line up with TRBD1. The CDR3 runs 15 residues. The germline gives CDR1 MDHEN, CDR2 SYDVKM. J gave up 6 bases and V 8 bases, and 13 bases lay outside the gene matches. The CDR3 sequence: CASGLPGTVGQPQHF. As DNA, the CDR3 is TGTGCCAGCGGCCTACCGGGGACAGTAGGTCAGCCCCAGCATTTT.

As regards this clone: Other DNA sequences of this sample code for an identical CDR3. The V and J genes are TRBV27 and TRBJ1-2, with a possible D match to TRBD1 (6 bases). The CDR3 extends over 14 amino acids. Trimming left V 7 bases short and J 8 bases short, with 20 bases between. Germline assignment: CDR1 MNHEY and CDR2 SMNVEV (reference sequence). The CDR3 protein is CASILTGGGGGYTF. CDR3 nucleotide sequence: TGTGCCAGCATTCTGACCGGGGGCGGGGGGGGCTACACCTTC.

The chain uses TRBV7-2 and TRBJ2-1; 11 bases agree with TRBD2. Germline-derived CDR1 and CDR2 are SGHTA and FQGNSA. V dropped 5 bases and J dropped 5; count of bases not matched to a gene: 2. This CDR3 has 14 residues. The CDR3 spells CASSPGLADNEQFF. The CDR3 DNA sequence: TGTGCCAGCAGCCCGGGACTAGCGGACAATGAGCAGTTCTTC.

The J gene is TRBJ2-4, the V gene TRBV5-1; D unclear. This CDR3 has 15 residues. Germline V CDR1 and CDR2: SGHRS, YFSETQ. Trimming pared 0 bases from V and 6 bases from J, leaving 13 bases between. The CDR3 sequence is CASSLDTTTRNIQYF. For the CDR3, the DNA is TGCGCCAGCAGCTTGGATACTACCACCCGAAACATTCAGTACTTC.

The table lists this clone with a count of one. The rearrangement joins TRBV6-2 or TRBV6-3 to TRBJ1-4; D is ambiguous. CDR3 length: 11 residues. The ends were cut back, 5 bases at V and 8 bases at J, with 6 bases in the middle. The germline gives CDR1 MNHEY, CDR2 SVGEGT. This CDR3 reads CASSPREKLFF. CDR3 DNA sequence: TGTGCCAGCAGTCCGAGGGAAAAACTGTTTTTT.

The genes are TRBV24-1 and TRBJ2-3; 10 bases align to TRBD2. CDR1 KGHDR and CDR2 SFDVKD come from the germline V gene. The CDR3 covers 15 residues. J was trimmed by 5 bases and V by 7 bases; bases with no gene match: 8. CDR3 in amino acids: CATRKSGGALDTQYF. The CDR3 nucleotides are TGTGCCACCAGGAAGAGCGGGGGGGCCTTAGATACGCAGTATTTT.

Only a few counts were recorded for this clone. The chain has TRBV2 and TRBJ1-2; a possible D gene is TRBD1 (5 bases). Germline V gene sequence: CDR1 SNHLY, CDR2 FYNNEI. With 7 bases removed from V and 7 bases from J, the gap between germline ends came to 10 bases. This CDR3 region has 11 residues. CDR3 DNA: TGTGCCAGCAACAGGTTGGGTGGCTACACCTTC. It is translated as CASNRLGGYTF.

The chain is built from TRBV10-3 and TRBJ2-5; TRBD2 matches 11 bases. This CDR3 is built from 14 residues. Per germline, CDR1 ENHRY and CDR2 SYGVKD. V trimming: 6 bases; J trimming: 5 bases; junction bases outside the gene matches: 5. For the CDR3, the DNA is TGTGCCATCAGAACTAGCGGGGGAGCGGAGACCCAGTACTTC. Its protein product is CAIRTSGGAETQYF.

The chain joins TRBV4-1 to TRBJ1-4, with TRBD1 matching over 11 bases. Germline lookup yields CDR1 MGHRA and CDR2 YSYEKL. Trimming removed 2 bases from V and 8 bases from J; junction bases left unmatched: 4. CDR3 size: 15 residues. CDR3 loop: CASSQIGTGGEKLFF. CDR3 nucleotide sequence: TGCGCCAGCAGCCAAATCGGGACAGGGGGAGAAAAACTGTTTTTT.

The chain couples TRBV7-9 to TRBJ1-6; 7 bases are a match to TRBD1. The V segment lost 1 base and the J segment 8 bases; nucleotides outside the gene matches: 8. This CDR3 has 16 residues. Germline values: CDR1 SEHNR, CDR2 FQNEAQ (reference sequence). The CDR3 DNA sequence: TGTGCCAGCAGCTTAGATTTGGGACAGACCTATTCACCCCTCCACTTT. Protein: CASSLDLGQTYSPLHF.

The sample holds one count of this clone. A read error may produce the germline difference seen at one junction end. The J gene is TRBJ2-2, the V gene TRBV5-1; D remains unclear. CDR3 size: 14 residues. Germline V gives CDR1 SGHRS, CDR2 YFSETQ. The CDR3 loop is CASSLTVNAGELFF. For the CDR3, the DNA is TGCGCCAGCAGCTTGACGGTGAACGCCGGGGAGCTGTTTTTT.

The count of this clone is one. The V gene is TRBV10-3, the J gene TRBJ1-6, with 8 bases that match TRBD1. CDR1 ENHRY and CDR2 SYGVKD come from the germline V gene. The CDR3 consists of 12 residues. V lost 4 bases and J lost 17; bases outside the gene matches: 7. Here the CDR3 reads CAISGQGAVFHF. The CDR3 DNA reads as TGTGCCATCAGTGGTCAGGGGGCGGTTTTCCACTTT.

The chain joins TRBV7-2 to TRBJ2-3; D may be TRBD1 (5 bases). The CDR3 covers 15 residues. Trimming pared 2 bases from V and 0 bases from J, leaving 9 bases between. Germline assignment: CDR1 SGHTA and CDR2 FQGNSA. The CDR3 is CASSLLGASTDTQYF. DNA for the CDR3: TGTGCCAGCAGCTTATTAGGGGCTAGCACAGATACGCAGTATTTT.

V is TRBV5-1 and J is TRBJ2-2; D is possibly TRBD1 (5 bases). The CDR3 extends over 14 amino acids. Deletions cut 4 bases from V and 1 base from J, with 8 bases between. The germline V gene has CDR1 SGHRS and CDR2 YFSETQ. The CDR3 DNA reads TGCGCCAGCAGCCAGACAGTGAACACCGGGGAGCTGTTTTTT. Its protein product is CASSQTVNTGELFF.

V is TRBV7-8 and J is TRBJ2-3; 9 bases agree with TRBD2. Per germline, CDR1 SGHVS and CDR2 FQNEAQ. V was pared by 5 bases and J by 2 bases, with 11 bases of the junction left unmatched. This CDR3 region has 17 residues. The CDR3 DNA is TGTGCCAGCAGCCGAGAACGCGGGGGGGGTTTCACAGATACGCAGTATTTT. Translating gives CASSRERGGGFTDTQYF.

The CDR3 is CASSLGENTGELFF. CDR3 in DNA: TGTGCCAGCAGCTTAGGAGAGAACACCGGGGAGCTGTTTTTT. The V call is TRBV7-2, the J call TRBJ2-2; D call uncertain. Germline CDR1 and CDR2: SGHTA and FQGNSA. The V and J ends lost 1 base and 1 base respectively, with 4 bases between them. The CDR3 consists of 14 residues.